The T cell receptor beta chain described here comes from a study of blood T cell repertoires in COVID-19. Overall study: Collection of acute and convalescent COVID-19 samples took place in the United States, Italy and Spain. The analysed material was cDNA or gDNA that came from T cells, B-cell-depleted T cells, or PBMCs.

The authors' processing: Using reference gene primer amplification, nucleated cell counts were estimated. Data came from immunoSEQ multiplex PCR; TCRdb stores just in-frame clones and leaves some out. The V and J calls and clone size come from that table; D and trimming were worked out from the DNA. The sample holds a few hundred thousand clones; around 87% are singletons and the top ten take under 2.5%. This receptor was taken from a woman between 45 and 60 years old with acute or convalescent COVID-19. Sequenced input: peripheral blood.

CDR3 coding DNA: TGCGCCAGCAGCCAAGAACGGGAGACAGCTCCGCATTTT. Its translation is CASSQERETAPHF. V gene TRBV4-1 combines with J gene TRBJ1-5; TRBD1 might be the D (5 bases). The CDR3 totals 13 residues. CDR1 is MGHRA, CDR2 YSYEKL, per germline. V lost 0 bases, J lost 15 bases, and 15 bases lay in between.